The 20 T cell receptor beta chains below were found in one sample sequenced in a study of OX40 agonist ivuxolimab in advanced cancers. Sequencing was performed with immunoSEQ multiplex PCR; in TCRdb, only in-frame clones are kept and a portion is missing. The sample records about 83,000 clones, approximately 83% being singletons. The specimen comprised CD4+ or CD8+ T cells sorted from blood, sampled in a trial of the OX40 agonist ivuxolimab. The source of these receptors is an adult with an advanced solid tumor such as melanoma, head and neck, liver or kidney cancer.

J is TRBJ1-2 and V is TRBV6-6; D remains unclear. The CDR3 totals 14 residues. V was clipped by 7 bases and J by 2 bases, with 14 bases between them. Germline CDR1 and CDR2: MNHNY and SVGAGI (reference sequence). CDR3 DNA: TGTGCCAGCATTCGCACGGCGACCAACTATGGCTACACCTTC. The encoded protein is CASIRTATNYGYTF.

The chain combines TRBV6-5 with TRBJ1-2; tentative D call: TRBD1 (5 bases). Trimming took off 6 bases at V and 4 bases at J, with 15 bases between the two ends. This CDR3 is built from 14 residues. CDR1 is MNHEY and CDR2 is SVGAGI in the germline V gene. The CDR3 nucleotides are TGTGCCAGCAGATCACCGGGACGGCTCTATGGCTACACCTTC. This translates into CASRSPGRLYGYTF.

CDR3 DNA sequence: TGTGCCTTCAGACGGGGGCGGCTGGGGACCGGGGAGCTGTTTTTT. Protein: CAFRRGRLGTGELFF. The chain employs TRBV30 and TRBJ2-2; either TRBD1 or TRBD2 may fit D (6 bases each). V lost 7 bases and J 5 bases, leaving 20 bases between the germline ends. There are 15 residues in the CDR3. CDR1 and CDR2 from the germline V gene are GTSNPN and SVGIG (reference sequence).

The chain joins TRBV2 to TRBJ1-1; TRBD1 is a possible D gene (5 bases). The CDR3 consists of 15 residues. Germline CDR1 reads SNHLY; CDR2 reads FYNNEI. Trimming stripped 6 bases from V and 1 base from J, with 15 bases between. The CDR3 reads CASSELRDGNTEAFF. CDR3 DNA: TGTGCCAGCAGCGAGCTCCGGGACGGGAACACTGAAGCTTTCTTT. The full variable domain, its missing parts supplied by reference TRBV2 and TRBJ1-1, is EPEVTQTPSHQVTQMGQEVILRCVPISNHLYFYWYRQILGQKVEFLVSFYNNEISEKSEIFDDQFSVERPDGSNFTLKIRSTKLEDSAMYFCASSELRDGNTEAFFGQGTRLTVV.

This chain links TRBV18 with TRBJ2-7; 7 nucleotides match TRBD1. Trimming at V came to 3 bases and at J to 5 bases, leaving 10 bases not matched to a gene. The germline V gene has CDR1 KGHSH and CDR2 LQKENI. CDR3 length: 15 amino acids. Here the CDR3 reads CASSPRGDRADEQYF. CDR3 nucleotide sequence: TGTGCCAGCTCACCCCGAGGAGACAGGGCGGACGAGCAGTACTTC.

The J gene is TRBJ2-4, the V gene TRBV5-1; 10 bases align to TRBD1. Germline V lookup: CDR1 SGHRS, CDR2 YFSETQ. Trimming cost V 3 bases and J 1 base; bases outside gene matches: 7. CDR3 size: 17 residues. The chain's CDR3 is CASSSLGQGSAKNIQYF. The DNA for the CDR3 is TGCGCCAGCAGCTCATTGGGACAGGGGTCGGCCAAAAACATTCAGTACTTC. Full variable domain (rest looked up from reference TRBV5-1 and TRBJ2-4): KAGVTQTPRYLIKTRGQQVTLSCSPISGHRSVSWYQQTPGQGLQFLFEYFSETQRNKGNFPGRFSGRQFSNSRSEMNVSTLELGDSALYLCASSSLGQGSAKNIQYFGAGTRLSVL.

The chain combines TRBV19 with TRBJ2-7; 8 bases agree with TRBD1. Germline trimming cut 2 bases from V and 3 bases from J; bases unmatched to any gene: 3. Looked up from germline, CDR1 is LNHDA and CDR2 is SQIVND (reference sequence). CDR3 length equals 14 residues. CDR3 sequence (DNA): TGTGCCAGTAGTATACAGGGGGCTGGCTACGAGCAGTACTTC. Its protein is CASSIQGAGYEQYF.

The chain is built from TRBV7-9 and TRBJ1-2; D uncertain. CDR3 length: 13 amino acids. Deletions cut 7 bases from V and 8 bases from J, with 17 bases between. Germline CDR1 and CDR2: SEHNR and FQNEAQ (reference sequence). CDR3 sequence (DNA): TGTGCCAGCAACCGAGACGAAAGCCCGGGCTACACCTTC. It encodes CASNRDESPGYTF.

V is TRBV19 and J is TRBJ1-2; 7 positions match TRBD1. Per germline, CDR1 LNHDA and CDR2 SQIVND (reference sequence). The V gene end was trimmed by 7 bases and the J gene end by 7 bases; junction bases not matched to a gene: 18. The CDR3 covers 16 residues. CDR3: CASTSDRTLLSGGYTF. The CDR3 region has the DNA TGTGCCAGTACCTCGGACAGGACCCTCCTCTCCGGTGGCTACACCTTC.

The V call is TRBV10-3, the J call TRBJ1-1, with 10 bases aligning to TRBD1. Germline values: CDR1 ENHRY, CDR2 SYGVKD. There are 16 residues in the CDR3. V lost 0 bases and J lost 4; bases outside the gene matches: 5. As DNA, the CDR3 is TGTGCCATCAGTGAGTCGAGGGGGACAGGGGCCACTGAAGCTTTCTTT. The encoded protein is CAISESRGTGATEAFF.

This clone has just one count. The CDR3 region is CASSSVAGGQETQYF. CDR3 DNA sequence: TGTGCCAGCAGCTCCGTAGCGGGGGGGCAAGAGACCCAGTACTTC. This chain uses TRBV5-4 with TRBJ2-5; 11 nucleotides line up with TRBD2. The V gene end was trimmed by 3 bases and the J gene end by 2 bases; junction bases not matched to a gene: 3. Germline CDR1 and CDR2: SGHNT and YYREEE (reference sequence). The CDR3 length is 15 residues.

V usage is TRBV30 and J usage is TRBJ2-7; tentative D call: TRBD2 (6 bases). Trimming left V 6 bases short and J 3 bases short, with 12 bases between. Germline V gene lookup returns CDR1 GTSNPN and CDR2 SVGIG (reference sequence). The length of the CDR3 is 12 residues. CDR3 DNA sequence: TGTGCCTGCTCCCAGGGAGGCTACGAGCAGTACTTC. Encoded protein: CACSQGGYEQYF. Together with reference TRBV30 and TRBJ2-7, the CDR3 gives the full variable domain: SQTIHQWPATLVQPVGSPLSLECTVEGTSNPNLYWYRQAAGRGLQLLFYSVGIGQISSEVPQNLSASRPQDRQFILSSKKLLLSDSGFYLCACSQGGYEQYFGPGTRLTVT.

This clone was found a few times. CDR3 in amino acids: CSVGGFNQPQHF. CDR3 DNA sequence: TGCAGCGTTGGAGGATTTAATCAGCCCCAGCATTTT. V usage is TRBV29-1 and J usage is TRBJ1-5; D not certain. Trimming cost V 4 bases and J 4 bases, with 8 bases left between them. The CDR3 spans 12 residues. Germline CDR1 is SQVTM and CDR2 is ANQGSEA. The full variable domain, its missing parts supplied by reference TRBV29-1 and TRBJ1-5, is SAVISQKPSRDICQRGTSLTIQCQVDSQVTMMFWYRQQPGQSLTLIATANQGSEATYESGFVIDKFPISRPNLTFSTLTVSNMSPEDSSIYLCSVGGFNQPQHFGDGTRLSIL.

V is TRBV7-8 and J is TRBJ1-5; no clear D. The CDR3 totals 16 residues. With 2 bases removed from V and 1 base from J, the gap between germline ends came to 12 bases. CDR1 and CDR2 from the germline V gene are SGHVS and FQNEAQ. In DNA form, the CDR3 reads TGTGCCAGCAGCTTATTGAGGAATGGAAGCAATCAGCCCCAGCATTTT. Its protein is CASSLLRNGSNQPQHF.

The CDR3 DNA follows: TGTGCCAGCAGCTTAGTAGGTCGTAAGGATACGCAGTATTTT. Translating gives CASSLVGRKDTQYF. This chain joins TRBV7-2 and TRBJ2-3; D unresolved. The CDR3 loop spans 14 amino acids. Looked up from germline, CDR1 is SGHTA and CDR2 is FQGNSA. V dropped 1 base and J dropped 6 bases, with 11 bases sitting between them.

CDR3 DNA sequence: TGTGCCAGCAGCTTAGGAGGGCTCCAAGGGGGCTACACCTTC. The encoded protein is CASSLGGLQGGYTF. The chain combines TRBV11-2 with TRBJ1-2; the D is unclear. The germline V gene encodes CDR1 SGHAT and CDR2 FQNNGV. Trimming left V 1 base short and J 8 bases short, with 14 bases between. The CDR3 sequence is 14 residues long.

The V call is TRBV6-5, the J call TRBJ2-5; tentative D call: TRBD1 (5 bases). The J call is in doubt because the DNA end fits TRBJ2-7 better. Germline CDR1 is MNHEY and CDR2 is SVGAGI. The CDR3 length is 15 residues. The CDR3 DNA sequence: TGTGCCAGCAGTTGGTCCGAGACAGAGTCCTACGAGCAGTACTTC. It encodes CASSWSETESYEQYF.

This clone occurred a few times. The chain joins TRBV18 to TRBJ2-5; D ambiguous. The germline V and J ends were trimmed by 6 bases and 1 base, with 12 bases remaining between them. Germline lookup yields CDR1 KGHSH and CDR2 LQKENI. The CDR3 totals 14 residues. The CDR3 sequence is CASSRAGSQETQYF. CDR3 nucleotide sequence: TGTGCCAGCTCCCGGGCCGGAAGCCAAGAGACCCAGTACTTC.

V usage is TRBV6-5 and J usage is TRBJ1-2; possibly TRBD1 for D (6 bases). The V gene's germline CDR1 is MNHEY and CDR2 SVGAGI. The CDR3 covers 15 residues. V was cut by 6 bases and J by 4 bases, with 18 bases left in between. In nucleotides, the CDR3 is TGTGCCAGCAGCCCAACCCCGGGGGCGGGCTATGGCTACACCTTC. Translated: CASSPTPGAGYGYTF.

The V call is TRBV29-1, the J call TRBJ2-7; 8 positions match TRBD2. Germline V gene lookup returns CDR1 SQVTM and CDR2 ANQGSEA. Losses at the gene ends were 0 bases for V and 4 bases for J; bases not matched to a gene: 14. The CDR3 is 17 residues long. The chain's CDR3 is CSVEDLPYGQRGYEQYF. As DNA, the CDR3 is TGCAGCGTTGAAGACCTACCTTACGGACAGCGGGGGTACGAGCAGTACTTC.